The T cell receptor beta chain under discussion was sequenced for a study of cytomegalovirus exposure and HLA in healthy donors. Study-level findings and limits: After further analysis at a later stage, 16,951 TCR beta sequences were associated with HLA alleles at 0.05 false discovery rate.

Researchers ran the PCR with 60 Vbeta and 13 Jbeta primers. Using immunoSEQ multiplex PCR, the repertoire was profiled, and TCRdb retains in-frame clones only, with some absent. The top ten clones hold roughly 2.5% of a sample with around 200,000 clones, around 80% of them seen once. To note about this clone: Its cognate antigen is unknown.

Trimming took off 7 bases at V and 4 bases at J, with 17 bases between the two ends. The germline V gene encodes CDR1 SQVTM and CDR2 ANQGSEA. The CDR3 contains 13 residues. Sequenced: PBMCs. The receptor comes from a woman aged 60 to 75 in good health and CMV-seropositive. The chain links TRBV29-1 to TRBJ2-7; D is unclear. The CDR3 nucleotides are TGCAGCGCCCTCCGTCTAGTGCCTTACGAGCAGTACTTC. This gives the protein CSALRLVPYEQYF.